What follows are 27 T cell receptor beta chains derived from one specimen sequenced in a study of T cells in Graves' hyperthyroidism and ophthalmopathy. Authors of the study amplified TCR beta CDR3 regions from RNA transcripts. The HTBI primer set served for first-round RT-PCR of the TCR CDR3. One entry per CDR3 protein results from TCRdb running MiXCR on the multiplex PCR reads. The data show about 200,000 distinct CDR3 sequences, less than 20% seen once. Material for sequencing was blood. Receptors originate from a woman aged 50 to 65 with Graves' hyperthyroidism.

The sample holds a few counts of this clonotype. This chain connects TRBV9 to TRBJ1-4; TRBD1 might be the D (6 bases). With 4 bases removed from V and 7 bases from J, the gap between germline ends came to 23 bases. This CDR3 is 17 amino acids long. Germline V lookup: CDR1 SGDLS, CDR2 YYNGEE. The CDR3 sequence: CASSSSPLQGISEKLFF. The CDR3 nucleotides read TGTGCCAGCAGCTCAAGCCCCTTACAGGGTATAAGTGAAAAACTGTTTTTT.

This clonotype occurred a few times. Written as DNA, the CDR3 is TGCGCCAGCAGCTTGAAAGGTCAGGGGGAGACCCAGTACTTC. Translating it yields CASSLKGQGETQYF. V is TRBV5-1 and J is TRBJ2-5, with D perhaps TRBD1 (6 bases). Per germline, CDR1 SGHRS and CDR2 YFSETQ. V was pared by 1 base and J by 5 bases, with 12 bases between. CDR3 length: 14 residues.

This clonotype has more than one count but fewer than ten. The chain couples TRBV5-5 to TRBJ2-7; a weak D match, TRBD1 (5 bases). The CDR3 consists of 14 residues. The V and J ends lost 4 bases and 3 bases respectively, with 14 bases between them. The germline gives CDR1 SGHKS, CDR2 YYEKEE (reference sequence). CDR3 in DNA: TGTGCCAGCAGCCAGAGACAGAACTTCTACGAGCAGTACTTC. It codes for CASSQRQNFYEQYF.

This clonotype was counted between two and nine times. V gene TRBV7-3 combines with J gene TRBJ1-2; 8 bases agree with TRBD1. This CDR3 region has 14 residues. Germline V gene sequence: CDR1 SGHTA, CDR2 FQGTGA. After removal of 5 bases from V and 9 bases from J, the junction contained 11 bases not matched to a gene. The CDR3, as DNA: TGTGCCAGCAGCCCCAGTCAGGGGGCGGTTAGCTACACCTTC. Encoded protein: CASSPSQGAVSYTF.

This clonotype has a handful of counts. This chain links TRBV20-1 with TRBJ1-3; D remains unclear. V shed 6 bases and J shed 0 bases, with 9 bases lying between them. There are 13 residues in the CDR3. Germline V gene data show CDR1 as DFQATT and CDR2 as SNEGSKA (reference sequence). The CDR3 nucleotides are TGCAGTGCCCGCCAGAACTCTGGAAACACCATATATTTT. This encodes CSARQNSGNTIYF.

With respect to this clonotype: This sequence may be a read error, since a much larger clone differs from it by one base. This sequence joins TRBV20-1 and TRBJ2-1; tentatively, D is TRBD1 (5 bases). The DNA end lines up better with TRBJ2-7; the J call may be wrong. Germline assignment: CDR1 DFQATT and CDR2 SNEGSKA (reference sequence). The CDR3 runs 12 residues. The CDR3 loop is CSPQGTYNEQYF. Here the CDR3 DNA reads TGCAGTCCGCAGGGTACCTACAATGAGCAGTACTTC.

This clonotype was picked up many times. This chain connects TRBV2 to TRBJ2-2; no reliable D call. Trimming left V 7 bases short and J 6 bases short, with 15 bases between. This CDR3 spans 14 amino acids. The germline V gene encodes CDR1 SNHLY and CDR2 FYNNEI. CDR3 sequence (DNA): TGTGCCAGCATTCCGCTCCTAGGTGCCGGGGAGCTGTTTTTT. Protein sequence: CASIPLLGAGELFF.

This chain uses TRBV7-2 with TRBJ2-3; 7 bases are shared with TRBD2. The CDR3 consists of 17 residues. Germline lookup yields CDR1 SGHTA and CDR2 FQGNSA. The ends lost 1 base at V and 3 bases at J; junction bases unmatched: 10. This CDR3 is CASSLVPSGGPTDTQYF. CDR3 nucleotide sequence: TGTGCCAGCAGCTTAGTTCCCTCGGGGGGACCGACAGATACGCAGTATTTT.

Many counts were recorded for this clonotype. The genes are TRBV7-3 and TRBJ2-3, with 7 bases aligning to TRBD2. The CDR3 totals 13 residues. Germline V CDR1 and CDR2: SGHTA, FQGTGA. The J segment lost 2 bases and the V segment lost 5 bases, leaving 1 base of the junction unmatched. This CDR3 reads CASSGTNTDTQYF. The CDR3 DNA is TGTGCCAGCAGCGGGACTAACACAGATACGCAGTATTTT.

The CDR3: CASSVGGTNEKLFF. For the CDR3, the DNA is TGTGCCAGCAGCGTAGGGGGGACTAATGAAAAACTGTTTTTT. The chain joins TRBV9 to TRBJ1-4; TRBD1 is a possible D gene (5 bases). Deletions cut 0 bases from V and 2 bases from J, with 5 bases between. Germline V CDR1 and CDR2: SGDLS, YYNGEE. The CDR3 loop spans 14 amino acids.

This clonotype was observed many times. The V call is TRBV7-2, the J call TRBJ2-3, with 8 bases identical to TRBD2. Germline loops: CDR1 SGHTA, CDR2 FQGNSA. J lost 3 bases, V lost 1 base, and 6 bases had no gene match. This CDR3 contains 16 residues. CDR3 protein: CASSLGVGRATDTQYF. The CDR3 nucleotides are TGTGCCAGCAGCTTAGGCGTCGGGAGGGCAACAGATACGCAGTATTTT.

This clonotype was counted ten times or more. This rearrangement joins TRBV13 to TRBJ2-3; 8 positions match TRBD1. This CDR3 comprises 15 residues. In germline, CDR1 is PRHDT, CDR2 FYEKMQ (reference sequence). V dropped 6 bases and J dropped 4; count of bases not matched to a gene: 9. The CDR3 region is CASSRGQGKADTQYF. The CDR3 DNA reads TGTGCCAGCAGTCGTGGACAGGGAAAGGCAGATACGCAGTATTTT.

V usage is TRBV6-1 and J usage is TRBJ2-2; 7 positions match TRBD2. Germline CDR1 reads MNHNS; CDR2 reads SASEGT. The CDR3 spans 14 residues. The CDR3: CATGGGGYAGELFF. CDR3 sequence (DNA): TGTGCAACCGGCGGCGGGGGTTACGCCGGGGAGCTGTTTTTT.

This clonotype was counted a few times. The chain has TRBV14 and TRBJ2-1; D gene uncertain. V gave up 4 bases and J gave up 13 bases, with 14 bases separating them. The germline CDR1 and CDR2 sequences are SGHDN and FVKESK. This CDR3 has 12 residues. The CDR3 spells CASSPGRFEQFF. Here the CDR3 DNA reads TGTGCCAGCAGCCCCGGACGATTCGAACAGTTCTTC.

This clonotype has at least ten counts. The J gene is TRBJ1-1, the V gene TRBV7-9; D unclear. The CDR3 runs 16 residues. The V and J ends lost 4 bases and 3 bases respectively, with 18 bases between them. Germline lookup yields CDR1 SEHNR and CDR2 FQNEAQ (reference sequence). Here the CDR3 DNA reads TGTGCCAGCAGCTCCCGGTTGGACGGCGGGTACACTGAAGCTTTCTTT. It is translated as CASSSRLDGGYTEAFF.

This clonotype was detected a few times. The V and J genes are TRBV20-1 and TRBJ2-5, with 8 bases aligning to TRBD1. Trimming removed 0 bases from V and 5 bases from J; junction bases left unmatched: 14. Looked up from germline, CDR1 is DFQATT and CDR2 is SNEGSKA (reference sequence). The CDR3 length is 17 residues. For the CDR3, the DNA is TGCAGTGCTAGAGAAGGGAGGTTGCAGGGGGCATGGGAGACCCAGTACTTC. It translates to CSAREGRLQGAWETQYF.

In this sample, this clonotype turned up many times. V and J are TRBV27 and TRBJ2-7; D call uncertain. CDR1 and CDR2 (germline): MNHEY, SMNVEV (reference sequence). The CDR3 covers 16 residues. V dropped 5 bases and J dropped 2 bases, with 19 bases sitting between them. The CDR3 DNA reads TGTGCCAGCAGTCCGCCTCGGTGGCGGACGGCCTACGAGCAGTACTTC. Its translation is CASSPPRWRTAYEQYF.

This clonotype was seen at least ten times. This chain joins TRBV12-3 or TRBV12-4 and TRBJ2-5; 7 bases are a match to TRBD1. Trimming took 5 bases from V and 6 from J; bases not matched to a gene: 6. The length of the CDR3 is 13 residues. CDR3 amino acids: CASSPGTVQTQYF. The CDR3 coding sequence is TGTGCCAGCAGTCCAGGGACAGTCCAGACCCAGTACTTC.

This chain links TRBV27 with TRBJ2-6; the D is unclear. The V gene lost 4 bases and the J gene lost 1 base, with 8 bases spanning the gap. From germline, CDR1 is MNHEY and CDR2 SMNVEV (reference sequence). The CDR3 totals 15 residues. The CDR3 spells CASSSWSSGANVLTF. DNA for the CDR3: TGTGCCAGCAGTTCCTGGTCTTCTGGGGCCAACGTCCTGACTTTC.

This clonotype was seen ten or more times. The CDR3 bases are TGCGCCAGCAGCAGGCCCGGGACAACGAACACTGAAGCTTTCTTT. Protein: CASSRPGTTNTEAFF. The rearrangement links TRBV5-1 to TRBJ1-1, with a possible D match to TRBD1 (6 bases). The CDR3 covers 15 residues. V dropped 4 bases and J dropped 1 base, with 14 bases sitting between them. Germline lookup yields CDR1 SGHRS and CDR2 YFSETQ.

This clonotype was recorded at least ten times. The chain joins TRBV20-1 to TRBJ2-7; no reliable D call. Germline values: CDR1 DFQATT, CDR2 SNEGSKA (reference sequence). CDR3 size: 13 residues. With 0 bases removed from V and 6 bases from J, the gap between germline ends came to 12 bases. For the CDR3, the DNA is TGCAGTGCTAGAGACCAGCCCCCCGGCGAGCAGTACTTC. Amino acid sequence: CSARDQPPGEQYF.

This clonotype was seen many times. The chain recombines TRBV20-1 with TRBJ2-3; no clear D gene. Trimming pared 6 bases from V and 1 base from J, leaving 14 bases between. Germline V CDR1 and CDR2: DFQATT, SNEGSKA (reference sequence). This CDR3 region has 14 residues. This chain's CDR3 is CSAENSRGTDTQYF. As DNA, the CDR3 is TGCAGTGCCGAAAACTCTCGCGGCACAGATACGCAGTATTTT.

The sample holds many counts of this clonotype. The gene calls are TRBV12-3 or TRBV12-4 and TRBJ1-1; D may be TRBD1 (5 bases). Deletions cut 6 bases from V and 1 base from J, with 9 bases between. The length of the CDR3 is 13 residues. For the CDR3, the DNA is TGTGCCAGCAGCATCAGGGCGAACACTGAAGCTTTCTTT. It is translated as CASSIRANTEAFF.

In this sample, this clonotype turned up many times. The DNA for the CDR3 is TGTGCCAGCGGGGCGAGGCGGAACACCGGGGAGCTGTTTTTT. Amino acids: CASGARRNTGELFF. V gene TRBV7-2 combines with J gene TRBJ2-2, with a possible D match to TRBD1 (5 bases). V was pared by 8 bases and J by 1 base, with 11 bases between. Germline CDR1 SGHTA, CDR2 FQGNSA. This CDR3 is 14 amino acids long.

V and J are TRBV5-1 and TRBJ2-3, with 10 positions matching TRBD2. Germline CDR1 is SGHRS and CDR2 is YFSETQ. There are 15 residues in the CDR3. V shed 4 bases and J 4 bases; nucleotides not matched to a gene: 6. DNA of the CDR3: TGCGCCAGCAGCAAAACTAGCGGGATGCCAGATACGCAGTATTTT. Protein product: CASSKTSGMPDTQYF.

This clonotype was counted a few times. This rearrangement joins TRBV27 to TRBJ2-2; TRBD1 matches 7 bases. Per germline, CDR1 MNHEY and CDR2 SMNVEV (reference sequence). After removal of 10 bases from V and 1 base from J, the junction contained 6 bases not matched to a gene. The CDR3 runs to 14 residues. This CDR3 reads CATLRDRNTGELFF. The CDR3 coding sequence is TGTGCCACTCTCCGGGACAGGAACACCGGGGAGCTGTTTTTT.

This clonotype has at least ten counts. The chain joins TRBV12-3 or TRBV12-4 to TRBJ1-5; weak D call: TRBD1 (5 bases). V gave up 5 bases and J gave up 4 bases, with 12 bases separating them. This CDR3 spans 14 amino acids. DNA for the CDR3: TGTGCCAGCAGTCGGGACGGACTGAATCAGCCCCAGCATTTT. Translated, it gives CASSRDGLNQPQHF.